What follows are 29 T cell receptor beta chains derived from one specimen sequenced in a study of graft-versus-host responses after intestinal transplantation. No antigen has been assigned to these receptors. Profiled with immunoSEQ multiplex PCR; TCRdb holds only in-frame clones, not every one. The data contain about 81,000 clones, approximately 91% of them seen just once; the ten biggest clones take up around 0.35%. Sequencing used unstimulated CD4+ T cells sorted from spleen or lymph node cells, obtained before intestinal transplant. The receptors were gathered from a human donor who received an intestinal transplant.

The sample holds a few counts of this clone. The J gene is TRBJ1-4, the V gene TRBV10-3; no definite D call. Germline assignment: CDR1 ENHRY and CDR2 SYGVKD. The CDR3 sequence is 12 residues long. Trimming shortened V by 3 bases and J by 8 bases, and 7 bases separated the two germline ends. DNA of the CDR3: TGTGCCATCAGTGATCGGTCCGAAAAACTGTTTTTT. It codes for CAISDRSEKLFF.

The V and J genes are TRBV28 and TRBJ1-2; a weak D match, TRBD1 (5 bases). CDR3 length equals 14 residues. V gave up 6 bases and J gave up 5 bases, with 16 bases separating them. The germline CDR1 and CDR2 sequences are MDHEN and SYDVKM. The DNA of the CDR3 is TGTGCCAGCAGCCCCGCCCCCGGGACTTATGGCTACACCTTC. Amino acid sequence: CASSPAPGTYGYTF.

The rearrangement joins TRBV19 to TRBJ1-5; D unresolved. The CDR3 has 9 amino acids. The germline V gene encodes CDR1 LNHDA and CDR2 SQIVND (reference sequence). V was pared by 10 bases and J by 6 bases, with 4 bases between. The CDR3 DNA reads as TGTGCCACGGGTCAGCCCCAGCATTTT. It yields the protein CATGQPQHF.

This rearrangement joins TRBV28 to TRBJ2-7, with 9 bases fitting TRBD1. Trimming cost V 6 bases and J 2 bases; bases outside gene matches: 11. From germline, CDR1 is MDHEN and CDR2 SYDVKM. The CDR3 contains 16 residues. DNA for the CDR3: TGTGCCAGCAGAAATCTACAGGGGGCGCGGGCCTACGAGCAGTACTTC. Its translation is CASRNLQGARAYEQYF. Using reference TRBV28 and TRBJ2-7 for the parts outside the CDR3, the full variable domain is DVKVTQSSRYLVKRTGEKVFLECVQDMDHENMFWYRQDPGLGLRLIYFSYDVKMKEKGDIPEGYSVSREKKERFSLILESASTNQTSMYLCASRNLQGARAYEQYFGPGTRLTVT.

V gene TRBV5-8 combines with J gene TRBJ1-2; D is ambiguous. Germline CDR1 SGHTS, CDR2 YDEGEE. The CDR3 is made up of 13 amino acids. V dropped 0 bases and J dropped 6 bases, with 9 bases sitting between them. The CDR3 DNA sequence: TGTGCCAGCAGCTTGGAGGCGGGTCATGGCTACACCTTC. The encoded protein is CASSLEAGHGYTF.

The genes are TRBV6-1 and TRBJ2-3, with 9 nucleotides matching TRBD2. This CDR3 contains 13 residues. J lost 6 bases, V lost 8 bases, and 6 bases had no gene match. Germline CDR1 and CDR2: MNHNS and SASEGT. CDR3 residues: CASGSSGVDTQYF. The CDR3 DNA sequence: TGTGCCAGCGGGTCTAGCGGGGTTGATACGCAGTATTTT.

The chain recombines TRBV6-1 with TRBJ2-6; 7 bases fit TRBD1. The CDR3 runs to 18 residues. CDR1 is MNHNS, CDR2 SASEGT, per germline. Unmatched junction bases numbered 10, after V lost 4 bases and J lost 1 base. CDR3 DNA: TGTGCCAGCAGTGGGCGACAGGGCTTCCGTTCTGGGGCCAACGTCCTGACTTTC. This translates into CASSGRQGFRSGANVLTF.

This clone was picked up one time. Written as DNA, the CDR3 is TGTGCCAGCAGTTTTAGACAGGGGGCTAACAATGAGCAGTTCTTC. Protein: CASSFRQGANNEQFF. The chain recombines TRBV7-8 with TRBJ2-1; 10 nucleotides agree with TRBD1. This CDR3 region has 15 residues. The V and J ends lost 6 bases and 5 bases, in that order; junction bases with no gene match: 7. Germline assignment: CDR1 SGHVS and CDR2 FQNEAQ.

The CDR3 sequence is CASSLGLAGVNIQYF. DNA for the CDR3: TGTGCCAGCAGCTTAGGCCTAGCGGGAGTGAACATTCAGTACTTC. This chain connects TRBV7-9 to TRBJ2-4, with TRBD2 matching 10 bases. J gave up 7 bases and V 1 base, and 4 bases lay outside the gene matches. Germline V gene sequence: CDR1 SEHNR, CDR2 FQNEAQ (reference sequence). The CDR3 runs 15 residues.

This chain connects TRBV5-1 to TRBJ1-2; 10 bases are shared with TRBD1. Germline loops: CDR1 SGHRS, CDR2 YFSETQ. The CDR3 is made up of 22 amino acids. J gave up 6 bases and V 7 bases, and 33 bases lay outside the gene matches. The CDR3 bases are TGCGCCAGCCCTCAAGATAGCTGGATTTACCCGGGACAGGGGATGTTCCGGGATGGCTACACCTTC. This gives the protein CASPQDSWIYPGQGMFRDGYTF.

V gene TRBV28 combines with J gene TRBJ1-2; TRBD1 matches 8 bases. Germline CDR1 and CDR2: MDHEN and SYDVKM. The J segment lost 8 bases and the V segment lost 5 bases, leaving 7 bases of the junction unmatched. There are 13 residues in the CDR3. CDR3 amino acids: CASSLGQGGGYTF. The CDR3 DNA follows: TGTGCCAGCAGTCTCGGACAGGGTGGAGGCTACACCTTC.

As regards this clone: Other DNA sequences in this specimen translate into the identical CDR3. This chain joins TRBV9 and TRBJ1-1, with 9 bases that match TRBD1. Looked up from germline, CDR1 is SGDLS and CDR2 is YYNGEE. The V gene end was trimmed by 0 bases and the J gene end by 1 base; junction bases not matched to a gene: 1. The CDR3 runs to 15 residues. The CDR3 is CASSVEGQGNTEAFF. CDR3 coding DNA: TGTGCCAGCAGCGTAGAGGGACAGGGGAACACTGAAGCTTTCTTT.

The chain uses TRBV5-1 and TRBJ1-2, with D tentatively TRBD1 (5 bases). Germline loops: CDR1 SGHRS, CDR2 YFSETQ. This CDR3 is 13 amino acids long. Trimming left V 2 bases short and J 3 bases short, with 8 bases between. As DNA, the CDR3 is TGCGCCAGCAGCTTAGACAGAGACTATGGCTACACCTTC. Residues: CASSLDRDYGYTF.

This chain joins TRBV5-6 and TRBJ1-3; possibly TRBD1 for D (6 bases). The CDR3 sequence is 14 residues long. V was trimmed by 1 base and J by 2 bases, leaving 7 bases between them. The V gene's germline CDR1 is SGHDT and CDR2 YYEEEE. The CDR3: CASSLPGAGNTIYF. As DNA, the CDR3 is TGTGCCAGCAGCTTGCCAGGGGCTGGAAACACCATATATTTT. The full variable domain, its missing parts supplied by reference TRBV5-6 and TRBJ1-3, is DAGVTQSPTHLIKTRGQQVTLRCSPKSGHDTVSWYQQALGQGPQFIFQYYEEEERQRGNFPDRFSGHQFPNYSSELNVNALLLGDSALYLCASSLPGAGNTIYFGEGSWLTVV.

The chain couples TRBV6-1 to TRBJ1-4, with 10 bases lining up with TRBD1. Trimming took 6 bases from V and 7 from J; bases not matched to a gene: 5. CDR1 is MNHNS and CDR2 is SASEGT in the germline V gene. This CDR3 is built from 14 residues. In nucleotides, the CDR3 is TGTGCCAGCAGCCCGACAGGGGGCCCTGAAAAACTGTTTTTT. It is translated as CASSPTGGPEKLFF.

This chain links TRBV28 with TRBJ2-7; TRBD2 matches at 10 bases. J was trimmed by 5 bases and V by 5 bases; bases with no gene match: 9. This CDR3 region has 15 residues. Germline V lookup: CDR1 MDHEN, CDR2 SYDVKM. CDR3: CASSLPSGRGDEQYF. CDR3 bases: TGTGCCAGCAGTCTTCCTAGCGGGAGAGGCGACGAGCAGTACTTC.

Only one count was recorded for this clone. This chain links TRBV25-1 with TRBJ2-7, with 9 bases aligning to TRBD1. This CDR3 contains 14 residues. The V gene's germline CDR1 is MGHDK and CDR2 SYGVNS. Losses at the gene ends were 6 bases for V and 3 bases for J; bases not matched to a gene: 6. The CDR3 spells CASSDRGYGYEQYF. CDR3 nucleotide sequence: TGTGCCAGCAGCGACAGGGGGTATGGCTACGAGCAGTACTTC.

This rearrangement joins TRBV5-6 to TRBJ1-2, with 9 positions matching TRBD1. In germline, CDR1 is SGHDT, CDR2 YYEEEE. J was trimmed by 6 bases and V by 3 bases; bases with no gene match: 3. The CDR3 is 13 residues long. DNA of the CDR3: TGTGCCAGCAGCTGGGGACAGGGTGATGGCTACACCTTC. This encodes CASSWGQGDGYTF.

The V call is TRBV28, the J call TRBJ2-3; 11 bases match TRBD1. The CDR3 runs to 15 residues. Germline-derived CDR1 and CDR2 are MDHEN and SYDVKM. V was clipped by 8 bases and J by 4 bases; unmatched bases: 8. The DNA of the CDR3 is TGTGCCAGCCTCCGGGGGGACAGGGGGGCAGATACGCAGTATTTT. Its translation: CASLRGDRGADTQYF.

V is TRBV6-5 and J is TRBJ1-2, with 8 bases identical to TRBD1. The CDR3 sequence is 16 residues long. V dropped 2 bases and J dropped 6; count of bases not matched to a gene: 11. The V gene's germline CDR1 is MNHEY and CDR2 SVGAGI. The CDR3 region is CASSYSGGTGLNGYTF. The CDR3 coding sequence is TGTGCCAGCAGTTACAGTGGCGGGACAGGACTTAATGGCTACACCTTC.

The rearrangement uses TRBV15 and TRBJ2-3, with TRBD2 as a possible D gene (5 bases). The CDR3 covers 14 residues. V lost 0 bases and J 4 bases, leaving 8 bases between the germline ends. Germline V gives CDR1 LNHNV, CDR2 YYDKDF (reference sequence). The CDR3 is CATSRDPGADTQYF. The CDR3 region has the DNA TGTGCCACCAGCAGAGATCCCGGGGCAGATACGCAGTATTTT.

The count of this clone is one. Written as DNA, the CDR3 is TGTGCCAGCAGCTTAGGGGGGAGTAGCGGGGGCCCCCAAGAGACCCAGTACTTC. The encoded protein is CASSLGGSSGGPQETQYF. V gene TRBV7-9 combines with J gene TRBJ2-5, with 9 positions matching TRBD2. The CDR3 is 18 amino acids. The V gene end was trimmed by 1 base and the J gene end by 1 base; junction bases not matched to a gene: 10. Germline V CDR1 and CDR2: SEHNR, FQNEAQ (reference sequence). The full variable domain, in which reference TRBV7-9 and TRBJ2-5 provide the parts outside the CDR3, is DTGVSQNPRHKITKRGQNVTFRCDPISEHNRLYWYRQTLGQGPEFLTYFQNEAQLEKSRLLSDRFSAERPKGSFSTLEIQRTEQGDSAMYLCASSLGGSSGGPQETQYFGPGTRLLVL.

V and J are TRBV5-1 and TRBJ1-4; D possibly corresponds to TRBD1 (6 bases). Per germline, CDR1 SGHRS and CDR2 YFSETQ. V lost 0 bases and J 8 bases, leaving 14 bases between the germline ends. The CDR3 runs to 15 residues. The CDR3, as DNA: TGCGCCAGCAGCTTGGAAGCAGGGGTGGAAGAAAAACTGTTTTTT. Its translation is CASSLEAGVEEKLFF.

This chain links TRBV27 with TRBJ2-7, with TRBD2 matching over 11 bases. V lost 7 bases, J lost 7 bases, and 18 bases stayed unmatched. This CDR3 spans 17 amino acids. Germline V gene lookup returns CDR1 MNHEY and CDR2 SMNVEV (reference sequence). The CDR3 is CASKALVVAGGQREQYF. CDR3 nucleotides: TGTGCCAGCAAAGCGCTAGTCGTAGCGGGAGGGCAGCGTGAGCAGTACTTC.

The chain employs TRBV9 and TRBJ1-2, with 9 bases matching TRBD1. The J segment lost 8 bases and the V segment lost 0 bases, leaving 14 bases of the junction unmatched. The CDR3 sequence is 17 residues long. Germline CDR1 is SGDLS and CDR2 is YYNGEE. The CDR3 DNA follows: TGTGCCAGCAGCGTAGTGGACAGGGGTGAGCAACCGGGGGGCTACACCTTC. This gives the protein CASSVVDRGEQPGGYTF. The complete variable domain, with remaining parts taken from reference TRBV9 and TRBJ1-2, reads DSGVTQTPKHLITATGQRVTLRCSPRSGDLSVYWYQQSLDQGLQFLIQYYNGEERAKGNILERFSAQQFPDLHSELNLSSLELGDSALYFCASSVVDRGEQPGGYTFGSGTRLTVV.

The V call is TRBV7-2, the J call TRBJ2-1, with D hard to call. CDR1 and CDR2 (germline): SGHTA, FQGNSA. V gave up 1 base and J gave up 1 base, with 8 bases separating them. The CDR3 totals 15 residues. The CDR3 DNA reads TGTGCCAGCAGCTTAGAACTCGCTTCCTACAATGAGCAGTTCTTC. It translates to CASSLELASYNEQFF.

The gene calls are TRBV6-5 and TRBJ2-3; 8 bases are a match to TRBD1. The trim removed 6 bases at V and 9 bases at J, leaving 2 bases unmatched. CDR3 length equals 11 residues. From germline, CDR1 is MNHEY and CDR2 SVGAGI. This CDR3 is CASSRQGTQYF. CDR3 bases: TGTGCCAGCAGCAGACAGGGGACGCAGTATTTT.

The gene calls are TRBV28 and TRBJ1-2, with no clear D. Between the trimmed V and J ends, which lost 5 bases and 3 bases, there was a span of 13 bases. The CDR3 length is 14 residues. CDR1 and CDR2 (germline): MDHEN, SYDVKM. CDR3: CASSPHLGDYGYTF. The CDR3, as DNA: TGTGCCAGCAGTCCCCACCTCGGGGACTATGGCTACACCTTC.

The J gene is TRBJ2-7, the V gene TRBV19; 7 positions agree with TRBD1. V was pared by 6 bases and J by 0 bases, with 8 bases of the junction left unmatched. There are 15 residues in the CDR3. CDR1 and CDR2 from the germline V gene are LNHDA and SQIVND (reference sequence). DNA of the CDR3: TGTGCCAGTAGCGACCCCGGGACAGCCTCCTACGAGCAGTACTTC. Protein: CASSDPGTASYEQYF.